Following are 27 T cell receptor beta chains from one sample sequenced in a study of cytomegalovirus exposure and HLA in healthy donors (dated by TCRdb to 2016 to 2017). To prepare the library, the immunoSEQ multiplex PCR assay was applied. The multiplex PCR relied on a mix of 60 forward primers for TCR Vbeta segments and 13 reverse primers for TCR Jbeta segments. TCRdb provides this immuneACCESS table in a form limited to in-frame rearrangements. Some clones are lacking; in checked studies, under half of them reflect an unresolved V gene, and why the rest are absent is not known. This sample gives roughly 100,000 clones in total; approximately 69% of them show up just once. The ten largest clones capture around 5.6% of the sample. Source material: PBMCs. Receptors were obtained from a boy younger than 18 in good health and CMV-seropositive.

The rearrangement uses TRBV7-2 and TRBJ2-7; 8 nucleotides line up with TRBD1. The V segment lost 5 bases and the J segment 1 base; nucleotides outside the gene matches: 4. Per germline, CDR1 SGHTA and CDR2 FQGNSA. CDR3 length: 14 residues. CDR3 sequence (DNA): TGTGCCAGCAGCCTAAGACAGGGGTCCTACGAGCAGTACTTC. This encodes CASSLRQGSYEQYF.

This clone was seen only a few times. The chain is built from TRBV6-5 and TRBJ1-3; 7 bases match TRBD1. The junction had 3 bases not matched to a gene; V was cut back by 2 bases and J by 2 bases. This CDR3 is built from 15 residues. Germline V gives CDR1 MNHEY, CDR2 SVGAGI. CDR3 loop: CASSYMGTAGNTIYF. As DNA, the CDR3 is TGTGCCAGCAGTTACATGGGGACAGCTGGAAACACCATATATTTT.

The chain couples TRBV30 to TRBJ1-1; D is perhaps TRBD1 (5 bases). CDR3 size: 13 residues. V lost 2 bases to trimming and J lost 1 base, with 8 bases between them. Germline CDR1 reads GTSNPN; CDR2 reads SVGIG (reference sequence). The CDR3 DNA reads TGTGCCTGGAGTCGACAGCCGAACACTGAAGCTTTCTTT. Protein product: CAWSRQPNTEAFF.

The V call is TRBV7-2, the J call TRBJ2-1, with 9 bases lining up with TRBD1. Unmatched junction bases numbered 10, after V lost 5 bases and J lost 8 bases. The germline V gene encodes CDR1 SGHTA and CDR2 FQGNSA. This CDR3 spans 15 amino acids. The CDR3 here is CASSKPGTGIHEQFF. CDR3 DNA: TGTGCCAGCAGCAAACCCGGGACAGGGATCCATGAGCAGTTCTTC.

V is TRBV9 and J is TRBJ1-1; 8 nucleotides match TRBD1. Germline trimming cut 0 bases from V and 1 base from J; bases unmatched to any gene: 2. The CDR3 runs to 15 residues. The germline V gene has CDR1 SGDLS and CDR2 YYNGEE. DNA of the CDR3: TGTGCCAGCAGCGTAGTTGGACAGGGGAACACTGAAGCTTTCTTT. Protein product: CASSVVGQGNTEAFF. Full variable domain (rest looked up from reference TRBV9 and TRBJ1-1): DSGVTQTPKHLITATGQRVTLRCSPRSGDLSVYWYQQSLDQGLQFLIQYYNGEERAKGNILERFSAQQFPDLHSELNLSSLELGDSALYFCASSVVGQGNTEAFFGQGTRLTVV.

This clone was observed a handful of times. This rearrangement joins TRBV12-2 to TRBJ2-1; the D segment call TRBD2 is taken from the table without a DNA check. TRBV12-2 is shown as a pseudogene. The CDR3 sequence is 12 residues long. The CDR3 nucleotides read TGTGCAAGTCGCTCAACTGGGGGGAAGCAGTTCTTC. Translated, it gives CASRSTGGKQFF.

This clone was picked up one time. This chain connects TRBV28 to TRBJ2-1; the D is unclear. CDR3 length: 14 residues. Germline V gene lookup returns CDR1 MDHEN and CDR2 SYDVKM. Deletions cut 4 bases from V and 5 bases from J, with 12 bases between. The CDR3 region is CASSSPGRNNEQFF. The CDR3 DNA is TGTGCCAGCAGTTCTCCAGGTCGTAACAATGAGCAGTTCTTC.

The CDR3 sequence: CASSLGITGTGNTIYF. The CDR3 DNA follows: TGTGCCAGCAGCTTAGGAATAACAGGCACTGGAAACACCATATATTTT. The J gene is TRBJ1-3, the V gene TRBV7-6; TRBD1 might be the D (5 bases). CDR3 size: 16 residues. Per germline, CDR1 SGHVS and CDR2 FNYEAQ. Between the trimmed V and J ends, which lost 1 base and 2 bases, there was a span of 12 bases. Looking up the rest from reference TRBV7-6 and TRBJ1-3 gives the full variable domain: GAGVSQSPRYKVTKRGQDVALRCDPISGHVSLYWYRQALGQGPEFLTYFNYEAQQDKSGLPNDRFSAERPEGSISTLTIQRTEQRDSAMYRCASSLGITGTGNTIYFGEGSWLTVV.

Only a few counts were recorded for this clone. The V call is TRBV5-6, the J call TRBJ2-3; weak D call: TRBD2 (6 bases). The germline gives CDR1 SGHDT, CDR2 YYEEEE. Trimming removed 4 bases at V and 5 bases at J, with 14 bases between. There are 14 residues in the CDR3. CDR3 protein: CASSTRGAKDTQYF. CDR3 sequence (DNA): TGTGCCAGCAGCACCCGCGGGGCTAAAGATACGCAGTATTTT.

This rearrangement joins TRBV19 to TRBJ1-5; maybe TRBD1 (5 bases). The CDR3 loop spans 14 amino acids. V was pared by 4 bases and J by 7 bases, with 14 bases between. Germline V CDR1 and CDR2: LNHDA, SQIVND (reference sequence). CDR3 nucleotide sequence: TGTGCCAGTAGTAGGAGGGGAGATGGCCAGCCCCAGCATTTT. Its protein is CASSRRGDGQPQHF.

The chain combines TRBV5-4 with TRBJ2-3; a weak D match, TRBD2 (5 bases). The CDR3 is 15 residues long. The V and J ends lost 0 bases and 5 bases respectively, with 13 bases between them. CDR1 is SGHNT and CDR2 is YYREEE in the germline V gene (reference sequence). The CDR3 coding sequence is TGTGCCAGCAGCTTGGAGACTATTCTGCGAGATACGCAGTATTTT. It specifies CASSLETILRDTQYF.

The chain employs TRBV5-4 and TRBJ2-1; 7 bases fit TRBD2. Per germline, CDR1 SGHNT and CDR2 YYREEE (reference sequence). J gave up 0 bases and V 1 base, and 7 bases lay outside the gene matches. The CDR3 is 17 amino acids. CDR3 DNA sequence: TGTGCCAGCAGCTTGTTAAGCGGGGCGAGCTCCTACAATGAGCAGTTCTTC. This codes for CASSLLSGASSYNEQFF.

This clone was picked up a small number of times. The chain couples TRBV5-1 to TRBJ1-4; 12 bases map to TRBD1. Trimming removed 4 bases from V and 4 bases from J; junction bases left unmatched: 14. Germline V CDR1 and CDR2: SGHRS, YFSETQ. CDR3 length equals 19 residues. Here the CDR3 reads CASSLRTGQGARGNEKLFF. The CDR3 bases are TGCGCCAGCAGCCTCCGCACGGGACAGGGGGCTCGGGGTAATGAAAAACTGTTTTTT.

The rearrangement uses TRBV11-2 and TRBJ1-2; possible D gene TRBD1, 5 bases. Trimming cost V 1 base and J 4 bases, with 16 bases left between them. CDR3 length equals 16 residues. Germline V gene sequence: CDR1 SGHAT, CDR2 FQNNGV. The CDR3 sequence: CASSLVQGIGSYGYTF. CDR3 nucleotides: TGTGCCAGCAGCTTAGTTCAGGGAATCGGTAGCTATGGCTACACCTTC.

V is TRBV9 and J is TRBJ2-1; 9 positions match TRBD2. Trimming removed 4 bases from V and 5 bases from J; junction bases left unmatched: 19. This CDR3 comprises 19 residues. Germline V gene lookup returns CDR1 SGDLS and CDR2 YYNGEE. The CDR3 reads CASSPSLFLAGGLNNEQFF. CDR3 in DNA: TGTGCCAGCAGCCCGTCCTTGTTTCTCGCGGGGGGGTTAAACAATGAGCAGTTCTTC.

The rearrangement joins TRBV29-1 to TRBJ2-7; possibly TRBD2 for D (5 bases). Germline loops: CDR1 SQVTM, CDR2 ANQGSEA. Deletions cut 4 bases from V and 2 bases from J, with 9 bases between. The CDR3 is 12 residues long. In DNA form, the CDR3 reads TGCAGCGTTGCGTCGGGAACCTACGAGCAGTACTTC. Its protein product is CSVASGTYEQYF.

The chain carries TRBV9 and TRBJ1-2; 8 nucleotides line up with TRBD1. The CDR3 runs to 16 residues. CDR1 and CDR2 from the germline V gene are SGDLS and YYNGEE. V gave up 3 bases and J gave up 0 bases; unmatched junction bases: 7. The CDR3 is CASSAQGQGTNYGYTF. The CDR3 DNA is TGTGCCAGCAGCGCCCAAGGACAGGGCACTAACTATGGCTACACCTTC. Full variable domain (remainder filled in from reference TRBV9 and TRBJ1-2): DSGVTQTPKHLITATGQRVTLRCSPRSGDLSVYWYQQSLDQGLQFLIQYYNGEERAKGNILERFSAQQFPDLHSELNLSSLELGDSALYFCASSAQGQGTNYGYTFGSGTRLTVV.

This clone was counted between two and nine times. The genes are TRBV5-8 and TRBJ2-7; 7 bases line up with TRBD1. Per the germline V gene, CDR1 is SGHTS and CDR2 is YDEGEE. This CDR3 has 14 amino acids. V gave up 2 bases and J gave up 2 bases; unmatched junction bases: 4. CDR3 sequence (DNA): TGTGCCAGCAGCTTCCGGGACAGACCCTACGAGCAGTACTTC. This gives the protein CASSFRDRPYEQYF.

V usage is TRBV19 and J usage is TRBJ2-1; 9 bases agree with TRBD2. CDR1 and CDR2 from the germline V gene are LNHDA and SQIVND (reference sequence). The CDR3 extends over 15 amino acids. V lost 5 bases and J lost 0; bases outside the gene matches: 2. Written as DNA, the CDR3 is TGTGCCAGTAGTCTTAGCGGGAGCTCCTACAATGAGCAGTTCTTC. It specifies CASSLSGSSYNEQFF.

This chain uses TRBV30 with TRBJ1-5, with D uncertain. Per the germline V gene, CDR1 is GTSNPN and CDR2 is SVGIG (reference sequence). The ends were cut back, 0 bases at V and 4 bases at J, with 7 bases in the middle. The CDR3 sequence is 13 residues long. CDR3 in DNA: TGTGCCTGGAGTGTAGACGGGAATCAGCCCCAGCATTTT. Amino acid sequence: CAWSVDGNQPQHF.

V gene TRBV5-1 combines with J gene TRBJ1-1; D is perhaps TRBD1 (5 bases). Germline V lookup: CDR1 SGHRS, CDR2 YFSETQ. V lost 4 bases and J 11 bases, leaving 15 bases between the germline ends. There are 12 residues in the CDR3. CDR3 DNA: TGCGCCAGCAGCACGGATCGGGGGTGGGCTTTCTTT. This codes for CASSTDRGWAFF.

The chain recombines TRBV6-6 with TRBJ1-5, with D possibly being TRBD1 (6 bases). V gave up 0 bases and J gave up 6 bases, with 15 bases separating them. Germline V CDR1 and CDR2: MNHNY, SVGAGI (reference sequence). This CDR3 is 16 amino acids long. The CDR3 bases are TGTGCCAGCAGTTACTCAACAGGGCCCAGAAGTCAGCCCCAGCATTTT. It specifies CASSYSTGPRSQPQHF.

The chain has TRBV6-5 and TRBJ2-6, with D perhaps TRBD1 (5 bases). Germline CDR1 is MNHEY and CDR2 is SVGAGI. CDR3 length: 15 residues. The V and J ends lost 8 bases and 4 bases respectively, with 15 bases between them. The CDR3 reads CASLDISTGANVLTF. CDR3 in DNA: TGTGCCAGCCTGGACATCTCAACGGGGGCCAACGTCCTGACTTTC.

The rearrangement links TRBV30 to TRBJ2-2; D not resolved. CDR3 length: 13 amino acids. V lost 2 bases and J 2 bases, leaving 6 bases between the germline ends. CDR1 and CDR2 (germline): GTSNPN, SVGIG (reference sequence). The CDR3 spells CAWSSGNTGELFF. The CDR3, as DNA: TGTGCCTGGAGTTCGGGTAACACCGGGGAGCTGTTTTTT.

V usage is TRBV15 and J usage is TRBJ2-1; the D is unclear. The CDR3 consists of 15 residues. V dropped 0 bases and J dropped 4 bases, with 10 bases sitting between them. CDR1 and CDR2 from the germline V gene are LNHNV and YYDKDF (reference sequence). CDR3 nucleotides: TGTGCCACCAGCAGAGATCTAGTTGATTACAATGAGCAGTTCTTC. Encoded protein: CATSRDLVDYNEQFF.

This sequence joins TRBV4-2 and TRBJ2-1; D is unresolved. Germline V gene sequence: CDR1 LGHNA, CDR2 YNFKEQ. V was pared by 4 bases and J by 0 bases, with 16 bases between. The CDR3 extends over 17 amino acids. DNA of the CDR3: TGTGCCAGCAGCCGGTCAATCGCGGATAGCTCCTACAATGAGCAGTTCTTC. It encodes CASSRSIADSSYNEQFF.

V is TRBV5-6 and J is TRBJ2-3; 8 nucleotides match TRBD2. Trimming took 5 bases from V and 2 from J; bases not matched to a gene: 7. The germline V gene has CDR1 SGHDT and CDR2 YYEEEE. The CDR3 spans 15 residues. The CDR3 protein is CASRIKREPTDTQYF. The CDR3 DNA sequence: TGTGCCAGCAGGATTAAGCGGGAGCCCACAGATACGCAGTATTTT.